The present TCR beta chain was sequenced within a study of blood T cell repertoires in COVID-19. Study-level background: Samples came from the United States, Italy and Spain, spanning acute and convalescent COVID-19. PBMCs, B-cell-depleted T cells, or T cells were the source of the cDNA or gDNA that made up the material.

The assay was immunoSEQ multiplex PCR, and TCRdb's table has in-frame clones only and misses some. Among fewer than 450,000 clones, approximately 85% were seen once, and the ten largest hold approximately 2.1%. Which cohort a participant joined came from the clinical history participants gave. Germline V lookup: CDR1 SGHDT, CDR2 YYEEEE. CDR3 length: 15 amino acids. The V gene lost 3 bases and the J gene lost 3 bases, with 13 bases spanning the gap. The receptor's source is a woman aged 40 to 50 with acute COVID-19. This chain connects TRBV5-6 to TRBJ2-1; D is ambiguous. Sequenced input: PBMCs or T cells enriched from blood (not recorded which). CDR3: CASSSYQNFYNEQFF. The CDR3 DNA reads TGTGCCAGCAGCTCATACCAGAATTTCTACAATGAGCAGTTCTTC.